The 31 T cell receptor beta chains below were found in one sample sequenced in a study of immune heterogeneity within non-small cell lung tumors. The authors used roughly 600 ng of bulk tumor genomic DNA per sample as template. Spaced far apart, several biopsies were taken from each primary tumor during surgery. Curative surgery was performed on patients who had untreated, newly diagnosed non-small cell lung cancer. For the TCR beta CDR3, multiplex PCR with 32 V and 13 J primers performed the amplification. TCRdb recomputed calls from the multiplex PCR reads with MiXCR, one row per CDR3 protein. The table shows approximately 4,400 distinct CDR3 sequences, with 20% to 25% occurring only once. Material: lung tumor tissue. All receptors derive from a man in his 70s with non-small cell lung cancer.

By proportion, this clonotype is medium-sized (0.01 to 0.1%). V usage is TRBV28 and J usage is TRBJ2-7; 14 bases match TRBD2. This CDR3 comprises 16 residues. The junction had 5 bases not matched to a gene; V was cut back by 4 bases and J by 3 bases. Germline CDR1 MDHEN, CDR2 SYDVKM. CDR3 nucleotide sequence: TGTGCCAGCAGTTCCGGGACTAGCGGGAGTCTCTACGAGCAGTACTTC. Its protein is CASSSGTSGSLYEQYF.

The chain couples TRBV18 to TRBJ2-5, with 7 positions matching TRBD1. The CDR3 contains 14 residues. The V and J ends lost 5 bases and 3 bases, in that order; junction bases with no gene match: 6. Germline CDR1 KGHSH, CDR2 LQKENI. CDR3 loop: CASSASTGEETQYF. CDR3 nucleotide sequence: TGTGCCAGCTCAGCCAGTACAGGGGAAGAGACCCAGTACTTC. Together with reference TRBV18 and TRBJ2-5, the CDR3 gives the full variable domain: NAGVMQNPRHLVRRRGQEARLRCSPMKGHSHVYWYRQLPEEGLKFMVYLQKENIIDESGMPKERFSAEFPKEGPSILRIQQVVRGDSAAYFCASSASTGEETQYFGPGTRLLVL.

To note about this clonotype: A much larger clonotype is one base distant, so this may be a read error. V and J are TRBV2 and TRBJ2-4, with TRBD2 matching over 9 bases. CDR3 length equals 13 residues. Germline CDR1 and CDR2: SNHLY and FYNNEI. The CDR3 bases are TGTGCCAGCATGACTAGCGGCTACAATGAGCAGTCCTTC. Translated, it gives CASMTSGYNEQSF.

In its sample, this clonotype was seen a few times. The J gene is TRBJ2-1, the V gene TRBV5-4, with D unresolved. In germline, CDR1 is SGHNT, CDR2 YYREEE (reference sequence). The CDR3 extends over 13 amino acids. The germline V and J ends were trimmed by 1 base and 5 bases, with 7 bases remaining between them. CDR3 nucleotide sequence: TGTGCCAGCAGCTTGACAGAACACAATGAGCAGTTCTTC. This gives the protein CASSLTEHNEQFF.

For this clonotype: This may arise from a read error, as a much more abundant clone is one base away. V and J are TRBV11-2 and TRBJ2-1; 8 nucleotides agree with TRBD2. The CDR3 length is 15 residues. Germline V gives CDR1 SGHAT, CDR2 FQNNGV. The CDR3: CAGSYEGLVVNEQFF. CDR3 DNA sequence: TGTGCCGGCAGCTACGAGGGACTAGTTGTCAATGAGCAGTTCTTC.

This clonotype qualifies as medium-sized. CDR3: CASSQLAGGLWGVETQYF. CDR3 DNA: TGTGCCAGCAGCCAACTAGCGGGGGGGCTTTGGGGGGTAGAGACCCAGTACTTC. The chain joins TRBV3-1 to TRBJ2-5; 12 bases align to TRBD2. The CDR3 is made up of 18 amino acids. CDR1 LGHDT and CDR2 YNNKEL come from the germline V gene (reference sequence). After removal of 2 bases from V and 4 bases from J, the junction contained 11 bases not matched to a gene.

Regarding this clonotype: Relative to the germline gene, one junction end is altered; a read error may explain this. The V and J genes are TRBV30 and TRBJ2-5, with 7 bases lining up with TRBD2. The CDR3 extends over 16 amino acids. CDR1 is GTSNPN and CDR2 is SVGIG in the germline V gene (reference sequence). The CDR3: CVWSVTAGLYQETQYF. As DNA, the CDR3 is TGTGTCTGGAGTGTAACAGCGGGACTATACCAAGAGACCCAGTACTTC. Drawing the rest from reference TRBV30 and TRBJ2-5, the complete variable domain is SQTIHQWPATLVQPVGSPLSLECTVEGTSNPNLYWYRQAAGRGLQLLFYSVGIGQISSEVPQNLSASRPQDRQFILSSKKLLLSDSGFYLCVWSVTAGLYQETQYFGPGTRLLVL.

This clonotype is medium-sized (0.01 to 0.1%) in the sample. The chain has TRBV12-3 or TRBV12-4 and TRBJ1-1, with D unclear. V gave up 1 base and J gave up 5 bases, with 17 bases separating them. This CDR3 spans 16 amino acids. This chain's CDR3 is CASSLGLGYRETEAFF. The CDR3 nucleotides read TGTGCCAGCAGTTTAGGATTAGGTTACAGAGAAACTGAAGCTTTCTTT.

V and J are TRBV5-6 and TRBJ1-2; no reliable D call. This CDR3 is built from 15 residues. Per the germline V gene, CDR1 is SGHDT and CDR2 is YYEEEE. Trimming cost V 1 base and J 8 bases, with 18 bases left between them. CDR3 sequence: CASSLSATRTRGYTF. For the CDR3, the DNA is TGTGCCAGCAGCTTGTCCGCGACAAGGACTCGCGGCTACACCTTC. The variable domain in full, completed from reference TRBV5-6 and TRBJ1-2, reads DAGVTQSPTHLIKTRGQQVTLRCSPKSGHDTVSWYQQALGQGPQFIFQYYEEEERQRGNFPDRFSGHQFPNYSSELNVNALLLGDSALYLCASSLSATRTRGYTFGSGTRLTVV.

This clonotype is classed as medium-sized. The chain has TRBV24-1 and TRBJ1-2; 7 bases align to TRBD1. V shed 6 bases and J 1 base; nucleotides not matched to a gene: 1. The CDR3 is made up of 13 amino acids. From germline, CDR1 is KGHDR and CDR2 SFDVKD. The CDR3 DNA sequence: TGTGCCACCAGTAGACAGGGTAACTATGGCTACACCTTC. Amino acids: CATSRQGNYGYTF.

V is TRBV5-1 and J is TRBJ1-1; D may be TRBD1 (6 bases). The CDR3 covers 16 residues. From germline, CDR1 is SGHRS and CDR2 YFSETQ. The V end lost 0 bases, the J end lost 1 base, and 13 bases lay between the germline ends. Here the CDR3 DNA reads TGCGCCAGCAGCTTGGGAAACAGGGTCCCGAACACTGAAGCTTTCTTT. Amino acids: CASSLGNRVPNTEAFF.

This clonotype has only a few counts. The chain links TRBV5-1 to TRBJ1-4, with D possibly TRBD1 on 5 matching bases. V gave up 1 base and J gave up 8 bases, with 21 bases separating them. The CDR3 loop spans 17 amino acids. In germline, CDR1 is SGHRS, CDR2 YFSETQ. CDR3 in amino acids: CASSLTGQTTPSEKLFF. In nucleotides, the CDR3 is TGCGCCAGCAGCTTGACAGGTCAAACTACTCCTTCGGAAAAACTGTTTTTT.

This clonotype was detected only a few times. The CDR3 spells CASSSDPTSSYNEQFF. For the CDR3, the DNA is TGCGCCAGCAGCTCGGACCCGACGAGCTCCTACAATGAGCAGTTCTTC. The rearrangement links TRBV5-1 to TRBJ2-1; D unresolved. This CDR3 has 16 residues. V lost 3 bases and J lost 0, with 13 bases in between. Looked up from germline, CDR1 is SGHRS and CDR2 is YFSETQ.

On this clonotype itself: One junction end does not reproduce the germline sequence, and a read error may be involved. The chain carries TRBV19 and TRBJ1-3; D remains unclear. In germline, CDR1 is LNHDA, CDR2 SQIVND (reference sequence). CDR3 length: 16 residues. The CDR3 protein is CANSHRAEVSGNTIYF. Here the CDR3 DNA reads TGTGCCAATAGTCACCGGGCCGAGGTCTCTGGAAACACCATATATTTT.

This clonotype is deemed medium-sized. CDR3 loop: CASSDPGQGAGELFF. In DNA, the CDR3 is TGTGCCAGCAGTGATCCGGGACAGGGGGCGGGGGAGCTGTTTTTT. The chain carries TRBV2 and TRBJ2-2; 12 nucleotides agree with TRBD1. Germline assignment: CDR1 SNHLY and CDR2 FYNNEI. V was pared by 3 bases and J by 8 bases, with 4 bases of the junction left unmatched. CDR3 size: 15 residues.

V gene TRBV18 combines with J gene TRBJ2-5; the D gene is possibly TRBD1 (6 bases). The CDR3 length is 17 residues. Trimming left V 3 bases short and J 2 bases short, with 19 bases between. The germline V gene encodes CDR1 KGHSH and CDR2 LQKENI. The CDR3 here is CASSPMAPGHPQETQYF. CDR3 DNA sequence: TGTGCCAGCTCACCTATGGCCCCGGGACACCCACAAGAGACCCAGTACTTC.

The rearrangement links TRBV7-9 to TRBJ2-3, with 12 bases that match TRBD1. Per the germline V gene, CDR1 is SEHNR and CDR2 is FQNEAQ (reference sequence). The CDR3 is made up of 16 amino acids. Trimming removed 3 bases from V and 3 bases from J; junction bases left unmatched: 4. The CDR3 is CASSLGTGGWTDTQYF. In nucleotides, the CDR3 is TGTGCCAGCAGCTTGGGGACAGGGGGCTGGACAGATACGCAGTATTTT.

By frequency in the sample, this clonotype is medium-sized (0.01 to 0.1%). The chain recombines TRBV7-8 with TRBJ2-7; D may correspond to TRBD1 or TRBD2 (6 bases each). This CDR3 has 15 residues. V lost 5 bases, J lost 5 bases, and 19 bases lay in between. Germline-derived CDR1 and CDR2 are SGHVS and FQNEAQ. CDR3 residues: CASSAGGGLANEQYF. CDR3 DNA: TGTGCCAGCAGCGCAGGAGGGGGGCTAGCGAACGAGCAGTACTTC.

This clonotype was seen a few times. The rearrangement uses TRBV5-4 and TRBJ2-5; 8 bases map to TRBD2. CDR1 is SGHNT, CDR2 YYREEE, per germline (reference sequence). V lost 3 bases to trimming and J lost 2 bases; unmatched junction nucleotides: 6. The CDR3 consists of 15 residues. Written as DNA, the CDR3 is TGTGCCAGCAGCTCGGTAGCGGGGTTACAAGAGACCCAGTACTTC. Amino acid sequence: CASSSVAGLQETQYF.

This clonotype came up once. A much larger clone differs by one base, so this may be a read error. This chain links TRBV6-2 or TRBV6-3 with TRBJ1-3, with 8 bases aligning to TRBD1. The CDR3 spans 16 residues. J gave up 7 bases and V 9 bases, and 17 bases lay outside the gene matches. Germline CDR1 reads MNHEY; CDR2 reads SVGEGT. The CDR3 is CARRKRTGTGGNTIYF. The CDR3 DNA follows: TGTGCCAGGAGGAAAAGAACCGGGACAGGAGGGAACACCATATATTTT.

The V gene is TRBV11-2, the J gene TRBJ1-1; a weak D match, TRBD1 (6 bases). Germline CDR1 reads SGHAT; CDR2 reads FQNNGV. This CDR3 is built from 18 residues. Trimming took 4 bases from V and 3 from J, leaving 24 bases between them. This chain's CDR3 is CASSSTDGGYGGYTEAFF. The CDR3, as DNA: TGTGCCAGCAGCTCAACCGATGGGGGCTACGGAGGGTACACTGAAGCTTTCTTT.

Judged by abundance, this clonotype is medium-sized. DNA for the CDR3: TGTGCCAGCAGCTCCAGAATCTCTGGAAACACCATATATTTT. This encodes CASSSRISGNTIYF. The V call is TRBV11-2, the J call TRBJ1-3, with D uncertain. V lost 4 bases to trimming and J lost 0 bases, with 7 bases between them. Per germline, CDR1 SGHAT and CDR2 FQNNGV. CDR3 length: 14 amino acids.

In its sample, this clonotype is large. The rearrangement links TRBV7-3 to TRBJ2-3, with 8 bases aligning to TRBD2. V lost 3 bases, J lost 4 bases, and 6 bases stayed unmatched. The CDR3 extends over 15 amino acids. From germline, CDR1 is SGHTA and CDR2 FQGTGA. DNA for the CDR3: TGTGCCAGCAGCTTGGGACTAGGGCCGGCAGATACGCAGTATTTT. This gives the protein CASSLGLGPADTQYF.

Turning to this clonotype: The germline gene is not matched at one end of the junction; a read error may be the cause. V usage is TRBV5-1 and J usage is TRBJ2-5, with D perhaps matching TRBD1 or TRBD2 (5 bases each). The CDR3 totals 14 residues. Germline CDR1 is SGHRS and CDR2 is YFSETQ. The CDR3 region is CASSSDLDFGTPYF. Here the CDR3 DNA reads TGCGCCAGCAGTTCTGACCTAGACTTCGGGACCCCGTACTTC.

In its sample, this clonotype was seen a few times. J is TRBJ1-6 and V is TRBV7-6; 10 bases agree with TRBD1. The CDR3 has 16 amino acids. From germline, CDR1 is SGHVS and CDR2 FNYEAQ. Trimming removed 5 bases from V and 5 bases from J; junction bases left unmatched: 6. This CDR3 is CASSKDRGRHNSPLHF. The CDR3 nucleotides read TGTGCCAGCAGCAAGGACAGGGGGAGACATAATTCACCCCTCCACTTT.

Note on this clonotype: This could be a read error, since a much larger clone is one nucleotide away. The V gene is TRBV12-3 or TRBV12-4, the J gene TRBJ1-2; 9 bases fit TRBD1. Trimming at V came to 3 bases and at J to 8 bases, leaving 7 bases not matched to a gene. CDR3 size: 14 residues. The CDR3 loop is CASSFGDRVHGYTF. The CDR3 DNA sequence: TGTGCCAGCAGTTTTGGGGACAGGGTCCACGGCTACACCTTC.

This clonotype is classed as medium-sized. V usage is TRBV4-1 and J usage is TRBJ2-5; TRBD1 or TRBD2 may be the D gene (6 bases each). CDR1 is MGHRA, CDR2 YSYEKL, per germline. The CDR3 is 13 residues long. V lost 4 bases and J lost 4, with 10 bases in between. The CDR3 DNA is TGCGCCAGCAGCCCTCCGGGGGCAGAGACCCAGTACTTC. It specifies CASSPPGAETQYF.

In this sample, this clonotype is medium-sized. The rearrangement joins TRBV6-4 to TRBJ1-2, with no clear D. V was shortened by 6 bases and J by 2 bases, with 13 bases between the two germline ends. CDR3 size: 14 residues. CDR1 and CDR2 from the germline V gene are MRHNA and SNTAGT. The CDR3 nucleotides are TGTGCCAGCAGCCCGTCTCCCGGCAACTATGGCTACACCTTC. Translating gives CASSPSPGNYGYTF.

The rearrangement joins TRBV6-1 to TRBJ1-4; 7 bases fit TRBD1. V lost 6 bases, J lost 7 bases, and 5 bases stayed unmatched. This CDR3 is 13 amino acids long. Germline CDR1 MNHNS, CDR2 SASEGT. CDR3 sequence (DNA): TGTGCCAGCAGGCAGGGGGTTAGTGAAAAACTGTTTTTT. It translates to CASRQGVSEKLFF.

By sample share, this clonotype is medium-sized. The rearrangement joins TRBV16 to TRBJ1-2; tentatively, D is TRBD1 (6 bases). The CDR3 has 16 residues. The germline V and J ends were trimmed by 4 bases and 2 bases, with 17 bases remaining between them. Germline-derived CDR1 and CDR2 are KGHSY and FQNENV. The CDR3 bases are TGTGCCAGCAGCCGGGCCTGGGGGGCCCAAAACTATGGCTACACCTTC. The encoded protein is CASSRAWGAQNYGYTF.

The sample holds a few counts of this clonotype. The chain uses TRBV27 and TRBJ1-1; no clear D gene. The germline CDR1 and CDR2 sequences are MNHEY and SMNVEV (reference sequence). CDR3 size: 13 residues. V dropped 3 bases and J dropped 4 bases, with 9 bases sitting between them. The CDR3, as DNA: TGTGCCAGCAGTTTCTTAAGTCGCACTGAAGCTTTCTTT. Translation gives CASSFLSRTEAFF.